This T cell receptor (beta chain) is drawn from a study of persistence of HIV-infected CD4 T cells. Study-wide context: CD4+ T cells responding to CMV or HIV-1 Gag were isolated. Blood samples, up to about 200 mL, came from multiple time points, except a couple of leukapheresis donors sampled once.

V lost 3 bases to trimming and J lost 6 bases, with 16 bases between them. Germline CDR1 MDHEN, CDR2 SYDVKM. The CDR3 extends over 15 amino acids. The libraries were made with immunoSEQ version 4 in survey mode. Sequencing was performed with immunoSEQ multiplex PCR; in TCRdb, only in-frame clones are kept and a portion is missing. The sample shows 25,000 to 30,000 clones, approximately 82% of them seen only once. Lysates of CMV-infected fibroblasts at 10 ug/mL stimulated these cells. Sorted nonresponding memory CD4+ T cells were CD40L-negative, CD69-negative, CD45RO-high. Findings and limits, study-wide: TCR oligoclonality correlated with proviral oligoclonality in the same sorted populations. Antigen-responding cells were enriched for degenerate expanded CDR3beta sequences.

This clone was picked up one time. No antigen is known for it. This TCR came from an adult man with HIV who was CMV-seropositive. This chain uses TRBV28 with TRBJ2-3; weak D call: TRBD2 (7 bases). Material: CD4+ T cells sorted from PBMCs after approximately 20-hour stimulation, obtained from a patient who received antiretroviral therapy. CDR3: CASSFGGAAGDTQYF. CDR3 sequence (DNA): TGTGCCAGCAGTTTTGGGGGGGCGGCCGGGGATACGCAGTATTTT. The whole variable domain, remainder taken from reference TRBV28 and TRBJ2-3, is DVKVTQSSRYLVKRTGEKVFLECVQDMDHENMFWYRQDPGLGLRLIYFSYDVKMKEKGDIPEGYSVSREKKERFSLILESASTNQTSMYLCASSFGGAAGDTQYFGPGTRLTVL.